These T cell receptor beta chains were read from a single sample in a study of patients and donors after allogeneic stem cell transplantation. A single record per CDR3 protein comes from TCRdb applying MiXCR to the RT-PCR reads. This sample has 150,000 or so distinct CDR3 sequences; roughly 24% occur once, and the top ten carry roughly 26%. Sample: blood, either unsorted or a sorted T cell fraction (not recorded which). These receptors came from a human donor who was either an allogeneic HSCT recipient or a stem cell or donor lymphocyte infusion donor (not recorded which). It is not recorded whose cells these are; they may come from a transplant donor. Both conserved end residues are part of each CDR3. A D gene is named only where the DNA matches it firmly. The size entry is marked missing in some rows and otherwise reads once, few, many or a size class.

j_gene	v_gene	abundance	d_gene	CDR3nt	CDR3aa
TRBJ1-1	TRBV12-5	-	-	TGTGCTAGTGCCACCCCGGCCACTGAAGCTTTCTTT	CASATPATEAFF
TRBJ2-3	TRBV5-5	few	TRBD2	TGTGCCAGCAGCTTGGGACTAGCGGGGGCAGATACGCAGTATTTT	CASSLGLAGADTQYF
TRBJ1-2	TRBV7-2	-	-	TGTGCCAGCAGCTTAGGGGCCGCGGCCAACCCACCGCATGGCTACACCTTC	CASSLGAAANPPHGYTF
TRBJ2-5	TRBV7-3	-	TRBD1	TGTGCCAGCAGCCGGGACAGGGGGCGAGAGACCCAGTACTTC	CASSRDRGRETQYF
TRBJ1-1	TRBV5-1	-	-	TGCGCCAGCAGCCTAACGACGACCGTGAACACTGAAGCTTTCTTT	CASSLTTTVNTEAFF
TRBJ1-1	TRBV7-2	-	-	TGTGCCAGCAGCTTCGAAGGGAGTTACACTGAAGCTTTCTTT	CASSFEGSYTEAFF
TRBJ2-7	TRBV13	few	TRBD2	TGTGCCAGCAGCAATTCACTAGCGGACCACTACGAGCAGTACTTC	CASSNSLADHYEQYF
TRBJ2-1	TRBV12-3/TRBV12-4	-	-	TGTGCTACGACAGGACAGCAGACCAATGAGCAGTTCTTC	CATTGQQTNEQFF
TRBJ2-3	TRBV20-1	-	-	TGCAGTGCTAGAGTCCGGCTACCTGCCGCAGATACGCAGTATTTT	CSARVRLPAADTQYF
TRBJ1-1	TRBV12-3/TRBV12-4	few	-	TGTGCCAGCAGTCCAGGGTTTCGAGCTTTCTTT	CASSPGFRAFF
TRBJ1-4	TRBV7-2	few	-	TGTGCCAGCAGCTTACAGGGCCCAACCGGTGGGGAAAAACTGTTTTTT	CASSLQGPTGGEKLFF
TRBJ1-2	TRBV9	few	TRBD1	TGTGCCAGCAGCGTAGCGGGACAGGGACTCTATGGCTACACCTTC	CASSVAGQGLYGYTF
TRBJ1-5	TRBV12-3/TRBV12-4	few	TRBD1	TGTGCCAGCAGAGCCCCCGGGACAGGGGGCTTTCAGCCCCAGCATTTT	CASRAPGTGGFQPQHF
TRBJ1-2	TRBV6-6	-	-	TGTGCCAGCAGCCCAACGGGTTCAAGTGGCTACACCTTC	CASSPTGSSGYTF
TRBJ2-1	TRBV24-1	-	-	TGTGCCACCAGTGATCCCGGGGCAGGATACAATGAGCAGTTCTTC	CATSDPGAGYNEQFF
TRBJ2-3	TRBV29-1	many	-	TGCAGCGTTACCACAGGGCGCGTGGGCCCAGATACGCAGTATTTT	CSVTTGRVGPDTQYF
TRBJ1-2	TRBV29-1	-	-	TGCAGCGTTGAGCTACCCCATGGCTACACCTTC	CSVELPHGYTF
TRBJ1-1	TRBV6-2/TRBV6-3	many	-	TGTGCCAGCAGTCTCCACGGACGAAGCAACACTGAAGCTTTCTTT	CASSLHGRSNTEAFF
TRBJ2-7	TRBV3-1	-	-	TGTGCCAGCAGCCAAGATAGAGTGGCAGCCCCCCAGTACTTC	CASSQDRVAAPQYF
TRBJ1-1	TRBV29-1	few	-	TGCAGCGTTGAAAAGGGGGGCCCTGAAGCTTTCTTT	CSVEKGGPEAFF
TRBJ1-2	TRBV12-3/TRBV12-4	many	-	TGTGCCAGCAGTTTACAAGGGGGCTACACCTTC	CASSLQGGYTF
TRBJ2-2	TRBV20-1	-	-	TGCAGTGCTAGAAATCCAGGGTCTAACACCGGGGAGCTGTTTTTT	CSARNPGSNTGELFF
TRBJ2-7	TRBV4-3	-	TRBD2	TGCGCCAGCAGCCAAGGCCTTAGCGGGAGCTACGAGCAGTACTTC	CASSQGLSGSYEQYF
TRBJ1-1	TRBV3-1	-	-	TGTGCCAGCAGCCAAACAAGGAACACTGAAGCTTTCTTT	CASSQTRNTEAFF
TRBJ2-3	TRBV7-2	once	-	TGTGCCAGCAGCTCGGCTCCGACAGATACCACAGATACGCAGTATTTT	CASSSAPTDTTDTQYF
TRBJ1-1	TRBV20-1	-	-	TGCAGTGCTAGAAGGGGGGGGACGAACACTGAAGCTTTCTTT	CSARRGGTNTEAFF
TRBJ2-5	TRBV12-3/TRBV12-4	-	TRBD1	TGTGCCAGCAGCCCCCAGGGGGCCCAAGAGACCCAGTACTTC	CASSPQGAQETQYF
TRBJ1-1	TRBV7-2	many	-	TGTGCCAGCAGCTTAGCTCCTTTGGGAGGTCGCACTGAAGCTTTCTTT	CASSLAPLGGRTEAFF
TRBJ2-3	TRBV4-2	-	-	TGTGCCAGCAGCCAAGATCGGGTCTTATTGATGGGCACAGATACGCAGTATTTT	CASSQDRVLLMGTDTQYF
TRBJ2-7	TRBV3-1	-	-	TGTGCCAGCAGCGACAACCGAGGGAACCCGGGGTACGAGCAGTACTTC	CASSDNRGNPGYEQYF
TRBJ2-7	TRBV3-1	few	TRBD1	TGTGCCAGCAGCCACTACAGGGGTTACGAGCAGTACTTC	CASSHYRGYEQYF
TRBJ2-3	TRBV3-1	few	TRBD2	TGTGCCAGCAGCCAAGGTCGGACTAGTGGGGGCACAGATACGCAGTATTTT	CASSQGRTSGGTDTQYF
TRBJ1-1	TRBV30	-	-	TGTGCCTGGATGAGCACCAGGGTGAACACTGAAGCTTTCTTT	CAWMSTRVNTEAFF
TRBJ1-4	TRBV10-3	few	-	TGTGCCACGGGCGGGGAGCGGGGTAATGAAAAACTGTTTTTT	CATGGERGNEKLFF
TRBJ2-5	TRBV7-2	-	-	TGTGCCAGCATCAACCGGGGGGCAGAGACCCAGTACTTC	CASINRGAETQYF
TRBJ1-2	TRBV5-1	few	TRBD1	TGCGCCAGCAGCTCGGGGACCGGGACAGGGAATAACTATGGCTACACCTTC	CASSSGTGTGNNYGYTF
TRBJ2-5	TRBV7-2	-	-	TGTGCCAGCAGCTTAGTTGGCGGAAAAGAGACCCAGTACTTC	CASSLVGGKETQYF
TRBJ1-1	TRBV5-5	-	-	TGTGCCAGCAGCTTTGACTGCCCAGGGAACACTGAAGCTTTCTTT	CASSFDCPGNTEAFF
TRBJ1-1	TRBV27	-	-	TGTGCCAGCAGTTTACAGGGTTGGGGAGACACTGAAGCTTTCTTT	CASSLQGWGDTEAFF
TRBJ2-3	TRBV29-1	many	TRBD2	TGCAGCGTGGCAAGACTAGCGGGGGACACAGATACGCAGTATTTT	CSVARLAGDTDTQYF
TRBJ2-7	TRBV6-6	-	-	TGTGCCAGCAGTTACGGAGGAAGGAGAGACTACGAGCAGTACTTC	CASSYGGRRDYEQYF
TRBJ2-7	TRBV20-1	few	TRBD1	TGCAGTGCGCCGACAGGGGGGGATTCCTACGAGCAGTACTTC	CSAPTGGDSYEQYF
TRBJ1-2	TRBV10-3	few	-	TGTGCCATCAGTGAGGGGGGTCCTAACTATGGCTACACCTTC	CAISEGGPNYGYTF
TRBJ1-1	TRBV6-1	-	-	TGTGCCAGCAGGCCTAACACTGAAGCTTTCTTT	CASRPNTEAFF
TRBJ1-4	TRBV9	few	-	TGTGCCAGCAGCCTTCGGGGGGTCGGTGGTGAAAAACTGTTTTTT	CASSLRGVGGEKLFF
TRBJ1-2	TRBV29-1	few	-	TGCAGCGTTGACAGGGCACCCTTTGGCTACACCTTC	CSVDRAPFGYTF
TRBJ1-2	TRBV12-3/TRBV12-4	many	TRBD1	TGTGCCAGCAGTTCGGTGAACCGACAGGGGACCTATGGCTACACCTTC	CASSSVNRQGTYGYTF
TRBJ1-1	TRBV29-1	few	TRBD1	TGCAGCGCCACTACAGGGGGGGGCACTGAAGCTTTCTTT	CSATTGGGTEAFF